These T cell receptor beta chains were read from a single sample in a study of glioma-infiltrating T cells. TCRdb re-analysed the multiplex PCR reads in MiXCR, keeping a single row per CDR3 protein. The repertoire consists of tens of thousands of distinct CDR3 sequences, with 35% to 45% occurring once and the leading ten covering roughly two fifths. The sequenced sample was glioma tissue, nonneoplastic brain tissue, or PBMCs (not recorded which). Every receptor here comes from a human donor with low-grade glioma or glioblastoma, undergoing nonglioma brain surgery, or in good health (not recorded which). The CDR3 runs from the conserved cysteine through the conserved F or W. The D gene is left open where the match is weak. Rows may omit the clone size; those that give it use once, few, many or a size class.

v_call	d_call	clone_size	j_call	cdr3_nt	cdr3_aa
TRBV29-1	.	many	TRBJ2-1	TGCAGCGCTAAAAGGGCTAGCGATGAGCAGTTCTTC	CSAKRASDEQFF
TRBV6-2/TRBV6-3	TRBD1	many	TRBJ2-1	TGTGCCAGCAGTACGGGACAGAGCTCCTACAATGAGCAGTTCTTC	CASSTGQSSYNEQFF
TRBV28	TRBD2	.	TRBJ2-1	TGTGCCAGCAGGATCACTAGCGGGGCCCCTTCCTACAATGAGCAGTTCTTC	CASRITSGAPSYNEQFF
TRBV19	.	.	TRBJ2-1	TGTGCCAGTAGTCCCTACGGGGGACCTTTCGATGAGCAGTTCTTC	CASSPYGGPFDEQFF
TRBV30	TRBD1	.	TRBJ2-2	TGTGCCTGGAGTGTTAGCAGGGGGCCCACCGGGGAGCTGTTTTTT	CAWSVSRGPTGELFF
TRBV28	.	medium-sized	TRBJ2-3	TGTGCCAGCAGCTACTCAGATACGCAGTATTTT	CASSYSDTQYF
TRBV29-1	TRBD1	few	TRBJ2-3	TGCAGCGTTGGCTGGGACAGTAACACAGATACGCAGTATTTT	CSVGWDSNTDTQYF
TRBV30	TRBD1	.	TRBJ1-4	TGTGCCTGCCTATACGAAACCGGGACAGTCAATGGAAAACTGTTTTTT	CACLYETGTVNGKLFF
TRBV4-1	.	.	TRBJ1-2	TGCGCCAGCAGCCAAGATGGGGGAACCGGCTACACCTTC	CASSQDGGTGYTF
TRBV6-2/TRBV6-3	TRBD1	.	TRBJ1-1	TGTGCCAGCAGCACCTTTACAGGGGTTTCCACTAAAGCTTTCTTT	CASSTFTGVSTKAFF
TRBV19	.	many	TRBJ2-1	TGTGCCAGTAGTAGAGAACAGCGCAATGAGCAGTTCTTC	CASSREQRNEQFF
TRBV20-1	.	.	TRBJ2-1	TGCAGTGCTAGTAGGGGGACCTATGAGCAGTTCTTC	CSASRGTYEQFF
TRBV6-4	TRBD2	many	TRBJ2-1	TGTGCCAGCAGTGCTAGCGGGGGCACGGTGGGCGAGCAGTTCTTC	CASSASGGTVGEQFF
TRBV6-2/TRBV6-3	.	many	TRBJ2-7	TGTGCCAGCAGTTACGTGGGACTTTCCTACGAGCAGTACTTC	CASSYVGLSYEQYF
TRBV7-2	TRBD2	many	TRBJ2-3	TGTGCCAGCAGCCCCCGGTCTAGCGGGACCTACGATACGCAGTATTTT	CASSPRSSGTYDTQYF
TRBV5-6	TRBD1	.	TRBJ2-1	TGTGCCAGCAGCGCTACAGGGGTTACCCAAGAGACCCAGTTCTTC	CASSATGVTQETQFF
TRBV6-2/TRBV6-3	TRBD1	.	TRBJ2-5	TGTGCCAGCAGGTCACCGGGACAGGGGGCAGAGACCCAGTACTTC	CASRSPGQGAETQYF
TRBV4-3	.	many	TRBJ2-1	TGCGCCAGCAGCCCTGGGTGGGGGAAATACAATGAGCAGTTCTTC	CASSPGWGKYNEQFF
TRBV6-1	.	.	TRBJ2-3	TGTGCCAGCAGGGAGACTAGCACAGATACGCAGTATTTT	CASRETSTDTQYF
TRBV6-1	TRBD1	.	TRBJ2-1	TGTGCCAGCAGAGACCGGACAGGGGGCTTCTACAATGAGCAGTTCTTC	CASRDRTGGFYNEQFF
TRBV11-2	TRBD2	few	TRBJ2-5	TGTGCCAGCAGCTGGACTAGCGGGGAAAGCCAAGAGACCCAGTACTTC	CASSWTSGESQETQYF
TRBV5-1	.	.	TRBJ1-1	TGCGCCAGCAGCATGGGCAGTATGAACACTGAAGCTTTCTTT	CASSMGSMNTEAFF
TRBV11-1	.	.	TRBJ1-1	TGCGCCAGCAGCCTATACGGGAAACAGAACACTGAAGCTTTCTTT	CASSLYGKQNTEAFF
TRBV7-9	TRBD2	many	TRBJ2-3	TGTGCCAGCAGCTCTACTAGCGGGACGCAGTATTTT	CASSSTSGTQYF
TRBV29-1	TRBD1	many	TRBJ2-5	TGCAGCGTTCATAAGGGGGCGGCGGAGACCCAGTACTTC	CSVHKGAAETQYF
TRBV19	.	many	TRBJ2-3	TGTGCCAGTAGTACCGGGACTCCAGATACGCAGTATTTT	CASSTGTPDTQYF
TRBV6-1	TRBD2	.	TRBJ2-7	TGTGACAGCAATGTTAGCGGGGGCAGCTCCTACGAGCAGTACTTC	CDSNVSGGSSYEQYF
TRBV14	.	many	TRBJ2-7	TGTGCCAGCAGCCAGCAGCCATGGGGCGACTCCTACGAGCAGTACTTC	CASSQQPWGDSYEQYF
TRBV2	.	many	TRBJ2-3	TGTGCCAGCAACCCCTGGAGCGGGCGCTTCGATACGCAGTATTTT	CASNPWSGRFDTQYF
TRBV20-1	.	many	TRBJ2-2	TGCAGTGCGGGAGGTATCACCGGGGAGCTGTTTTTT	CSAGGITGELFF
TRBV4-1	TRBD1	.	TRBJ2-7	TGTGCCAGCAGGGCAGGACAGGAACATGAGCAGTACTTC	CASRAGQEHEQYF
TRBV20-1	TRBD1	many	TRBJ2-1	TGCAGTGCTAGAGAACAGGGGGCTTACAATGAGCAGTTCTTC	CSAREQGAYNEQFF
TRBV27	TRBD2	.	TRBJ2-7	TGTGCCAGCAGTTTGGGGGGGGAGCACGAGCAGTACTTC	CASSLGGEHEQYF
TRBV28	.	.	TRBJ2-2	TGTGCCAGCAGTCTATGGGGGAAGACCGGGGAGCTGTTTTTT	CASSLWGKTGELFF
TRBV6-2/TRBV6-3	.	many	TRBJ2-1	TGTGCCAGCGGGATCCCCCCTAGCAATGAGCAGTTCTTC	CASGIPPSNEQFF
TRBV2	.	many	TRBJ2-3	TGTGCCAGCAGTGCGGGGCGGCTCAGCACAGATACGCAGTATTTT	CASSAGRLSTDTQYF
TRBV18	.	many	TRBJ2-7	TGTGCCAGCTCACCCGGGGAGCGGGAGCAGTACTTC	CASSPGEREQYF
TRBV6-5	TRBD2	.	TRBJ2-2	TGTGCCAGCAGTTTTCCCGGGACTAGCCGCGGGGAGCTGTTTTTT	CASSFPGTSRGELFF
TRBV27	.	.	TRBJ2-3	TGTGCCAGCAGTTTGCGGGCAGTGAATACGCAGTATTTT	CASSLRAVNTQYF
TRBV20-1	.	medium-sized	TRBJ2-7	TGCAGTGCTCTAGACTCCAACCATGGGGAGCAGTACTTC	CSALDSNHGEQYF
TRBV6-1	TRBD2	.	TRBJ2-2	TGTGACAGCAGTGAAAGAACCGGGAGGGCGAACACCGGGGAGCTGTTTTTT	CDSSERTGRANTGELFF
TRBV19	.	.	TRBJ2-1	TGTGTCAGCAGTATAGCTCAGACAACATACAATGAGCAGTTCTTC	CVSSIAQTTYNEQFF
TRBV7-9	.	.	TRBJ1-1	TGTACCAGCAGTTTTGAGGCTTTCTTT	CTSSFEAFF
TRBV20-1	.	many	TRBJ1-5	TGCAGTGCTAGCCCAGGGCATAGCAATCAGCCCCAGCATTTT	CSASPGHSNQPQHF